The 6 T cell receptor beta chains listed next were all sequenced from one sample in a study of T cells expressing NK-cell markers. TCRdb reprocessed the 5' RACE reads and reports one entry per CDR3 protein, with no DNA. With about 550,000 distinct CDR3 sequences in the sample, the ten largest clones hold 3.5% to 4.5%. Sequenced input: blood T cells: a sorted CD56 or NKG2C T cell subset, CD4+ or CD8+ T cells, or bulk PBMC T cells (not recorded which). The receptors originated from a man aged 18 to 29 in good health.

The chain is built from TRBV12-3 or TRBV12-4 and TRBJ2-5; TCRdb returns TRBD2, unconfirmable since there is no DNA. The length of the CDR3 is 17 residues. CDR3 in amino acids: CASSPKLAGGPMETQYF.

The V and J genes are TRBV30 and TRBJ2-7; lacking DNA, the TRBD2 call made by TCRdb goes unchecked. Germline V lookup: CDR1 GTSNPN, CDR2 SVGIG (reference sequence). This CDR3 is 14 amino acids long. CDR3 region: CAWSKSGPTYEQYF.

The chain recombines TRBV4-1 with TRBJ2-1; the TRBD1 assignment by TCRdb is unverifiable without DNA. Germline values: CDR1 MGHRA, CDR2 YSYEKL. This CDR3 contains 21 residues. The CDR3 sequence: CASSQGLPLVPTGGRYNEQFF.

This CDR3 reads CASSYRGLAGLGEQFF. The chain joins TRBV6-5 to TRBJ2-1; TCRdb lists TRBD2, though no DNA is available to test this call. The CDR3 is 16 amino acids. Per the germline V gene, CDR1 is MNHEY and CDR2 is SVGAGI.

The chain combines TRBV29-1 with TRBJ2-7; TCRdb selects TRBD2, and the lack of DNA leaves this call unchecked. The CDR3 loop spans 13 amino acids. The germline V gene encodes CDR1 SQVTM and CDR2 ANQGSEA. The CDR3 spells CSVLQRAGWEQYF.

The genes are TRBV12-3 or TRBV12-4 and TRBJ2-1; TCRdb proposes TRBD2, but this gene call is untestable without DNA. The CDR3 is 14 residues long. CDR3: CASTASGSYNEQFF.